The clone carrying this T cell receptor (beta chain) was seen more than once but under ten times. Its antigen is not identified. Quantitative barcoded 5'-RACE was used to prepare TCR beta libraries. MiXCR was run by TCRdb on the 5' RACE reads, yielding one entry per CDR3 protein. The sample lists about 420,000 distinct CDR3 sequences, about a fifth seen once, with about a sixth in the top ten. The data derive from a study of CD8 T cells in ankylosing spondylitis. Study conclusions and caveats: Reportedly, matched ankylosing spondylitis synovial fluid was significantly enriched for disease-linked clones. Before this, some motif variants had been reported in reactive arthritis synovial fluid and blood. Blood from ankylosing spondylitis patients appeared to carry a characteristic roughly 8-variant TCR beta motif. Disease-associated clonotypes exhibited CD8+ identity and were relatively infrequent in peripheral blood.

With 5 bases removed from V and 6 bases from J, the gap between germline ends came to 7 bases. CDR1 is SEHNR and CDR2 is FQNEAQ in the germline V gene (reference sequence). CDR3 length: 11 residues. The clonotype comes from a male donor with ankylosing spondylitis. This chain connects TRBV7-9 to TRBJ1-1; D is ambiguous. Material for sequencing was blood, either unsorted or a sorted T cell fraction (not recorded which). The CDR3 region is CASSHGSEAFF. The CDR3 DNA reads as TGTGCCAGCAGCCATGGTTCTGAAGCTTTCTTT.